A selection of T cell receptor beta chains follows, all from one sample in a study of blood T cell repertoires in COVID-19. This table comes from immunoSEQ multiplex PCR, and its TCRdb copy is limited to in-frame clones, with some not included. Here the sample spans approximately 150,000 clones, approximately 80% being singletons. The sample comprised PBMCs or T cells enriched from blood (not recorded which). The receptors were sampled from a man aged 65 to 85 who had been exposed to COVID-19. Both conserved end residues are trimmed from each CDR3. Each record gives: V gene, CDR3 length, J gene, CDR3 protein.

>TRBV11-2|11|TRBJ2-7
ASSLDRGREQY
>TRBV10-3|14|TRBJ1-1
AIRPQTGTGNTEAF
>TRBV6-5|11|TRBJ1-5
ASSLDRTRPQH
>TRBV7-3|12|TRBJ2-7
ASSLTGGAYEQY
>TRBV27|14|TRBJ1-1
ASSLGSWEMNTEAF
>TRBV7-2|14|TRBJ1-1
ASSLGITGANTEAF
>TRBV11-3|15|TRBJ2-1
ASSFRGDRVGYNEQF
>TRBV6-5|13|TRBJ1-1
ASSRLSSGDTEAF
>TRBV30|11|TRBJ2-5
AWSVGLQETQY
>TRBV7-9|11|TRBJ1-2
ASSVGTGDGYT
>TRBV18|14|TRBJ1-1
ASSPRQGTLNTEAF
>TRBV12-3/TRBV12-4|11|TRBJ1-2
ASSGTGGGGYT
>TRBV9|14|TRBJ1-4
ASSTSGQVRGEKLF
>TRBV7-9|12|TRBJ1-1
ASSFSLASTEAF
>TRBV18|14|TRBJ2-3
ASSPKGVSGADTQY
>TRBV2|11|TRBJ1-5
ASSEGQGQPQH
>TRBV6-5|12|TRBJ2-7
ATTRAGDLWEQY
>TRBV3-1/TRBV3-2|12|TRBJ1-1
ASRRGGKNTEAF
>TRBV7-9|17|TRBJ2-1
ASSSRPVTSGGFSNEQF
>TRBV9|13|TRBJ2-7
ASSVAGQGSYEQY
>TRBV7-2|14|TRBJ2-1
ASSSPGLAAYNEQF
>TRBV5-1|9|TRBJ2-7
ASSSSYEQY
>TRBV9|13|TRBJ2-1
ASSVDADYYNEQF
>TRBV6-5|11|TRBJ2-1
ALRQVGHNEQF
>TRBV5-1|12|TRBJ1-2
ASSVGTASPGYT
>TRBV20-1|9|TRBJ1-2
SGDQGDGYT
>TRBV5-1|11|TRBJ1-1
ASSPPRATEAF
>TRBV29-1|12|TRBJ1-1
SVTGLSMNTEAF
>TRBV11-2|13|TRBJ2-5
ASSSTSGGGETQY
>TRBV6-5|9|TRBJ1-2
ASSSQGGYT
>TRBV6-2/TRBV6-3|11|TRBJ1-2
ASSLGQAYGYT
>TRBV10-1|13|TRBJ2-7
APPRYEEATYEQY
>TRBV19|13|TRBJ1-1
ASSSLQGMNTEAF
>TRBV10-1|12|TRBJ2-3
ASSEVGGTDTQY
>TRBV24-1|14|TRBJ2-1
ATSDRMIARGNEQF
>TRBV5-5|12|TRBJ1-2
ASSLGGNVGGYT
>TRBV28|12|TRBJ2-5
ASSPQIAGETQY
>TRBV7-9|11|TRBJ2-3
ASSYASADTQY
>TRBV5-4|14|TRBJ2-7
ASSSLGGAEPYEQY
>TRBV5-6|12|TRBJ2-7
ASSLVAKTYEQY
>TRBV2|9|TRBJ2-1
ATSRGEEQF
>TRBV6-2/TRBV6-3|10|TRBJ1-2
ASSQTGIGYT
>TRBV10-1|14|TRBJ2-1
ASSELAGTSYNEQF
>TRBV28|15|TRBJ1-4
ASSSRGQGTTNEKLF
>TRBV19|11|TRBJ1-1
ASRGQGGTEAF
>TRBV10-3|12|TRBJ1-2
AIKETGESYGYT
>TRBV5-1|13|TRBJ2-7
ASSPAGGNSYEQY